The T cell receptor (beta chain) under discussion was sequenced for a study of control samples from healthy donors and cancer patients. Data came from immunoSEQ multiplex PCR; TCRdb stores just in-frame clones and leaves some out. The sample has 60,000 to 95,000 clones; about nine tenths are singletons. Per germline, CDR1 MNHEY and CDR2 SVGAGI. Losses at the gene ends were 2 bases for V and 6 bases for J; bases not matched to a gene: 7. The CDR3 is 15 amino acids. This chain connects TRBV6-5 to TRBJ2-5; TRBD2 matches 9 bases. The sequencing input was PBMCs. This sequence originates from a woman aged 45-65 years with colorectal cancer. The CDR3 sequence is CASSYSAGGQKTQYF. DNA for the CDR3: TGTGCCAGCAGTTACAGCGCGGGGGGGCAAAAGACCCAGTACTTC.